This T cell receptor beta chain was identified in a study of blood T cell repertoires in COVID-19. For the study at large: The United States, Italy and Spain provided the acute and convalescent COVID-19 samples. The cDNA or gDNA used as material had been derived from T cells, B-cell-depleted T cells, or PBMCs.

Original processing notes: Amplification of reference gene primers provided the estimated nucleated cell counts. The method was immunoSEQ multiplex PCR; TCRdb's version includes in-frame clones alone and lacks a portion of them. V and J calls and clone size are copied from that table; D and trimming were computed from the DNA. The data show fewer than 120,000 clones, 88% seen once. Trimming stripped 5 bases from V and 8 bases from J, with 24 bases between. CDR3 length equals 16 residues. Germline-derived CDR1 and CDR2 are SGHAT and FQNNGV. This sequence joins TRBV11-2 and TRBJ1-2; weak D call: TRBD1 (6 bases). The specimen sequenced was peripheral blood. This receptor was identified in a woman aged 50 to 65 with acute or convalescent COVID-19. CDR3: CASSESFQTGTGGYTF. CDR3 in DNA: TGTGCCAGCAGCGAAAGCTTCCAAACAGGGACCGGGGGCTACACCTTC.